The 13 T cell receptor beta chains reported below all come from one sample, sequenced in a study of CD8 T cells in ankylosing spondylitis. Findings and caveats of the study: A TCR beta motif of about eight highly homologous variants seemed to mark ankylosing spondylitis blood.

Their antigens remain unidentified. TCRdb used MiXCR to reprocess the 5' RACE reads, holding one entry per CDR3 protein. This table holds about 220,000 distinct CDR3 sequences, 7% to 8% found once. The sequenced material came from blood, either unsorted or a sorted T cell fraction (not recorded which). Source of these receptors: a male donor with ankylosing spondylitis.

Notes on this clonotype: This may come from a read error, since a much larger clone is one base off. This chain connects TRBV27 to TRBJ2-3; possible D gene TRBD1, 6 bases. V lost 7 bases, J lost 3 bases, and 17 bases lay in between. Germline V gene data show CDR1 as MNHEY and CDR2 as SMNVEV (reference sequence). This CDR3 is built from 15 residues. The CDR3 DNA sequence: TGTGCCAGCACTCAGATACCCGGACAGACAGATACGCAGTATTTT. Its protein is CASTQIPGQTDTQYF.

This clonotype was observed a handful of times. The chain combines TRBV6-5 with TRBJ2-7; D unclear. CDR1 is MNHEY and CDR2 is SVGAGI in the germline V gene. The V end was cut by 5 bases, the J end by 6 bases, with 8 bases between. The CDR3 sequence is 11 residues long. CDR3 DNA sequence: TGTGCCAGCAGTGTTGGCGTCGAGCAGTACTTC. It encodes CASSVGVEQYF.

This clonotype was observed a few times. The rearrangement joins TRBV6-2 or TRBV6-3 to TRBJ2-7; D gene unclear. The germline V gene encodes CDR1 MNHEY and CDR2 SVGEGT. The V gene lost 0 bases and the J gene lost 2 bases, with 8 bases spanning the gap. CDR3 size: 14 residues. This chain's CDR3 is CASSYSGLAYEQYF. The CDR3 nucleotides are TGTGCCAGCAGTTACTCAGGATTGGCCTACGAGCAGTACTTC.

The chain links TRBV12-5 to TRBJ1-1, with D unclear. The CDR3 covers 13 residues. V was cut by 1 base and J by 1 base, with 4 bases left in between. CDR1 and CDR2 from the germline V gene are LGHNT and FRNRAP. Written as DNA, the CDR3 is TGTGCTAGTGGTTTGGGGACGAACACTGAAGCTTTCTTT. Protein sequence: CASGLGTNTEAFF.

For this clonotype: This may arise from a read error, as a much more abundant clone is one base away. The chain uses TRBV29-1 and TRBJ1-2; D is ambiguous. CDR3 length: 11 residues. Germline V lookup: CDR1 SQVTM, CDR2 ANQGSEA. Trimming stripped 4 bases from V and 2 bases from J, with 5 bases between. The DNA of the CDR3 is TGCAGCGTTGGGGTGAACTATGGCTACACCTTC. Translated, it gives CSVGVNYGYTF.

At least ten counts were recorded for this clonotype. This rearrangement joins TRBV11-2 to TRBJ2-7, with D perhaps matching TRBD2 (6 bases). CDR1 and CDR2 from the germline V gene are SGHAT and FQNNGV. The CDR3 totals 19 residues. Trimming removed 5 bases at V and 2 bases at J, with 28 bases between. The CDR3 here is CASSRVYAEGQFPTYEQYF. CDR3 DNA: TGTGCCAGCAGCCGCGTATATGCGGAGGGCCAATTCCCTACCTACGAGCAGTACTTC.

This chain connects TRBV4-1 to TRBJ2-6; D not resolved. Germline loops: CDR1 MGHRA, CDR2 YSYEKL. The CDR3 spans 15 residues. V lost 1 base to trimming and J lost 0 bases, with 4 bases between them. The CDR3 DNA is TGCGCCAGCAGCCAAGTGGGCTCTGGGGCCAACGTCCTGACTTTC. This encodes CASSQVGSGANVLTF.

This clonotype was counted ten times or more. CDR3 coding DNA: TGTGCCAGCAGTCCCTCCTCCGGGACACGTTCCTACGAGCAGTACTTC. This sequence encodes CASSPSSGTRSYEQYF. The chain is built from TRBV27 and TRBJ2-7; a weak D match, TRBD1 (6 bases). The CDR3 covers 16 residues. Germline assignment: CDR1 MNHEY and CDR2 SMNVEV (reference sequence). V lost 5 bases and J 1 base, leaving 18 bases between the germline ends.

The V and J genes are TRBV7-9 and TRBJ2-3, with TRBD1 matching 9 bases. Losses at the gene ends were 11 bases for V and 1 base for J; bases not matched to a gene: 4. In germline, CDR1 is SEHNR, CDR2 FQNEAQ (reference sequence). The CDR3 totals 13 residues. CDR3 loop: CAGDRDRTDTQYF. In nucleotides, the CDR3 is TGTGCCGGGGACAGGGACCGCACAGATACGCAGTATTTT.

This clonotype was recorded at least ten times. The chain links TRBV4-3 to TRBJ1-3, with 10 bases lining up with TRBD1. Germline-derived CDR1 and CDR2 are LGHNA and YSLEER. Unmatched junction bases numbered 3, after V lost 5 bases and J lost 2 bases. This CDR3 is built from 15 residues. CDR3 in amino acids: CASSSGTGAGNTIYF. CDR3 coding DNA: TGCGCCAGCAGCTCCGGGACAGGGGCTGGAAACACCATATATTTT.

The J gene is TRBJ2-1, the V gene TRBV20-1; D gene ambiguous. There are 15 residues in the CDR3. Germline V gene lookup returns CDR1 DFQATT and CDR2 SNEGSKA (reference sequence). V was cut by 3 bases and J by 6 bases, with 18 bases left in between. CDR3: CSARGYSQISNEQFF. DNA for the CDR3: TGCAGTGCTAGGGGGTATTCTCAGATTTCCAATGAGCAGTTCTTC.

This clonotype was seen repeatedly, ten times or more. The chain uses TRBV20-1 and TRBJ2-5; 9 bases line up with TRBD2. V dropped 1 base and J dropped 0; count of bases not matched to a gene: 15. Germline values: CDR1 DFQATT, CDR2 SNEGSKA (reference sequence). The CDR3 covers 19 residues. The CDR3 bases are TGCAGTGCTAGAGGATACTTTGAGTTGGTAGCGGGAGACCAAGAGACCCAGTACTTC. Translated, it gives CSARGYFELVAGDQETQYF.

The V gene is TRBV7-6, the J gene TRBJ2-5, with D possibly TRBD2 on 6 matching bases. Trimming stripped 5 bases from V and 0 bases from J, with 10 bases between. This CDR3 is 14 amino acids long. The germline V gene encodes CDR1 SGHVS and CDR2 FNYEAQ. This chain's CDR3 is CASSETSYQETQYF. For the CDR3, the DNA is TGTGCCAGCAGCGAGACTAGTTACCAAGAGACCCAGTACTTC. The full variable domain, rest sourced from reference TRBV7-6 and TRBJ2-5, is GAGVSQSPRYKVTKRGQDVALRCDPISGHVSLYWYRQALGQGPEFLTYFNYEAQQDKSGLPNDRFSAERPEGSISTLTIQRTEQRDSAMYRCASSETSYQETQYFGPGTRLLVL.